Described below is a single TCR beta chain sequence and its context. As yet, its antigen is unknown. Profiled with immunoSEQ multiplex PCR; TCRdb holds only in-frame clones, not every one. In the table there are some 130,000 clones, 70% to 90% of which are singletons. These data belong to a study of T cell responses to AZD1222 COVID-19 vaccine. Overall study results and limits: Unmutated regions of variants are reportedly targeted by nearly half of spike-specific TCRs. Along spike, vaccine-associated CD4 TCRs were found throughout, with dominance at 160-218 and 743-854. A mostly white British donor set with more females was recruited, and clonal diversity was possibly underestimated. Baseline serology detected seropositivity in only six or seven AZD1222 recipients.

Germline CDR1 SEHNR, CDR2 FQNEAQ (reference sequence). Trimming cost V 4 bases and J 0 bases; bases outside gene matches: 7. This CDR3 comprises 16 residues. This clonotype was obtained from an adult in good health. The material was peripheral blood, obtained on day 0 of AZD1222 vaccination. The chain has TRBV7-9 and TRBJ2-5; 8 bases match TRBD2. CDR3: CASSSGLGAYQETQYF. The CDR3 nucleotides are TGTGCCAGCAGCTCGGGACTAGGGGCGTACCAAGAGACCCAGTACTTC. The entire variable domain, with the rest obtained from reference TRBV7-9 and TRBJ2-5, is as follows: DTGVSQNPRHKITKRGQNVTFRCDPISEHNRLYWYRQTLGQGPEFLTYFQNEAQLEKSRLLSDRFSAERPKGSFSTLEIQRTEQGDSAMYLCASSSGLGAYQETQYFGPGTRLLVL.